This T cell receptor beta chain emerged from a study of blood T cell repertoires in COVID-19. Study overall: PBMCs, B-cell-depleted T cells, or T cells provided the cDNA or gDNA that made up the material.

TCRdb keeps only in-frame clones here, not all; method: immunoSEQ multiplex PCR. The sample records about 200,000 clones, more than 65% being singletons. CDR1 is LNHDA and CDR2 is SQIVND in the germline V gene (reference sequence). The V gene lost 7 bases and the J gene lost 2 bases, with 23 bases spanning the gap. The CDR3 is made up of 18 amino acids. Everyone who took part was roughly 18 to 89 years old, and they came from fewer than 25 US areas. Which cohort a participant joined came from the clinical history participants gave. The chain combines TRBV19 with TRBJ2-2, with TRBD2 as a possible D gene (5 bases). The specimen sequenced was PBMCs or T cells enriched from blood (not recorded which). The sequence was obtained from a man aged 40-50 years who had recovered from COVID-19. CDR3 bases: TGTGCCAGTACCCTCTTCGTGAGGGAGACTTCAAACACCGGGGAGCTGTTTTTT. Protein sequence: CASTLFVRETSNTGELFF.